What follows are 21 T cell receptor beta chains derived from one specimen sequenced in a study of T cell responses to AZD1222 COVID-19 vaccine. Assay: immunoSEQ multiplex PCR; the TCRdb copy retains only in-frame clones and omits some. This sample has about 130,000 clones; over 90% occur once, and the top ten carry 5.1%. The sample in question was peripheral blood, obtained on day 0 of AZD1222 vaccination. The origin of the receptors is an adult in good health.

The CDR3 DNA reads TGTGCCAGCAGCTTACCAGGGGATTGGTACGAGCAGTACTTC. Protein product: CASSLPGDWYEQYF. The rearrangement uses TRBV11-2 and TRBJ2-7; possible D gene TRBD1, 6 bases. CDR3 size: 14 residues. Germline CDR1 and CDR2: SGHAT and FQNNGV. Trimming left V 2 bases short and J 4 bases short, with 12 bases between.

The J gene is TRBJ2-7, the V gene TRBV5-1, with D tentatively TRBD1 or TRBD2 (5 bases each). The CDR3 length is 14 residues. V gave up 8 bases and J gave up 1 base, with 16 bases separating them. Germline CDR1 SGHRS, CDR2 YFSETQ. CDR3 loop: CASPTGTHSYEQYF. The CDR3 bases are TGCGCCAGTCCGACCGGGACCCATTCCTACGAGCAGTACTTC.

This clone was found once. This chain connects TRBV7-9 to TRBJ1-1; D is perhaps TRBD1 (5 bases). With 5 bases removed from V and 4 bases from J, the gap between germline ends came to 14 bases. This CDR3 is 14 amino acids long. From germline, CDR1 is SEHNR and CDR2 FQNEAQ (reference sequence). CDR3 sequence (DNA): TGTGCCAGCAGCCTGCTCCGTGGGGGCACTGAAGCTTTCTTT. Encoded protein: CASSLLRGGTEAFF.

The chain has TRBV5-1 and TRBJ2-3, with D perhaps TRBD2 (6 bases). The V end was cut by 2 bases, the J end by 1 base, with 8 bases between. This CDR3 has 14 amino acids. Germline V gene sequence: CDR1 SGHRS, CDR2 YFSETQ. The CDR3 nucleotides are TGCGCCAGCAGCTTTAGCGGCCGCACAGATACGCAGTATTTT. This translates into CASSFSGRTDTQYF.

For the CDR3, the DNA is TGTGCCAGCAGCATAAGGTGGGCCCGCCGGCGCTCCTTTGAGACCCAGTACTTC. Protein: CASSIRWARRRSFETQYF. The chain carries TRBV7-8 and TRBJ2-5, with D uncertain. Germline V gene lookup returns CDR1 SGHVS and CDR2 FQNEAQ. CDR3 length equals 18 residues. Trimming pared 5 bases from V and 5 bases from J, leaving 27 bases between.

The V call is TRBV27, the J call TRBJ1-1; D unclear. Looked up from germline, CDR1 is MNHEY and CDR2 is SMNVEV (reference sequence). V was shortened by 3 bases and J by 0 bases, with 8 bases between the two germline ends. This CDR3 is 14 amino acids long. The DNA of the CDR3 is TGTGCCAGCAGTTTGAGGGCGGTGAACACTGAAGCTTTCTTT. Protein sequence: CASSLRAVNTEAFF.

CDR3 DNA: TGTGCCAGCAGACATGACAGGGGTTCCTACGAGCAGTACTTC. Protein: CASRHDRGSYEQYF. The chain carries TRBV6-5 and TRBJ2-7, with 8 bases fitting TRBD1. The CDR3 is 14 amino acids. Germline CDR1 MNHEY, CDR2 SVGAGI. V lost 6 bases and J lost 1; bases outside the gene matches: 5.

V and J are TRBV7-9 and TRBJ1-6; D ambiguous. V lost 2 bases and J 5 bases, leaving 7 bases between the germline ends. The CDR3 contains 14 residues. Germline assignment: CDR1 SEHNR and CDR2 FQNEAQ (reference sequence). CDR3 amino acids: CASSLLPHNSPLHF. In nucleotides, the CDR3 is TGTGCCAGCAGCTTACTCCCTCATAATTCACCCCTCCACTTT.

The chain joins TRBV5-4 to TRBJ1-1; TRBD1 is a possible D gene (6 bases). This CDR3 contains 16 residues. CDR1 SGHNT and CDR2 YYREEE come from the germline V gene (reference sequence). V was shortened by 4 bases and J by 4 bases, with 20 bases between the two germline ends. The CDR3 loop is CASSVDALRGITEAFF. The CDR3, as DNA: TGTGCCAGCAGCGTGGACGCCCTTAGGGGGATCACTGAAGCTTTCTTT.

The rearrangement joins TRBV18 to TRBJ1-1, with 7 bases identical to TRBD1. Germline V gives CDR1 KGHSH, CDR2 LQKENI. CDR3 size: 15 residues. Trimming at V came to 5 bases and at J to 1 base, leaving 7 bases not matched to a gene. CDR3: CASSSRGQPNTEAFF. CDR3 coding DNA: TGTGCCAGCTCATCGCGGGGACAGCCGAACACTGAAGCTTTCTTT.

The chain carries TRBV6-5 and TRBJ1-1; D ambiguous. V lost 2 bases to trimming and J lost 8 bases, with 18 bases between them. In germline, CDR1 is MNHEY, CDR2 SVGAGI. The CDR3 sequence is 15 residues long. This CDR3 reads CASSYPGAGMSEAFF. The CDR3 DNA reads as TGTGCCAGCAGTTACCCGGGAGCGGGGATGTCAGAAGCTTTCTTT.

V gene TRBV20-1 combines with J gene TRBJ2-7; 9 bases map to TRBD2. CDR3 length: 15 amino acids. Germline values: CDR1 DFQATT, CDR2 SNEGSKA (reference sequence). Germline trimming cut 3 bases from V and 4 bases from J; bases unmatched to any gene: 10. The CDR3 DNA reads as TGCAGTGCTAGTCGAGCCAGCGGGAGGTTTTACGAGCAGTACTTC. It codes for CSASRASGRFYEQYF.

The chain recombines TRBV6-5 with TRBJ1-1; the match to TRBD1 covers 9 bases. Germline trimming cut 6 bases from V and 10 bases from J; bases unmatched to any gene: 12. This CDR3 contains 14 residues. Germline V CDR1 and CDR2: MNHEY, SVGAGI. The CDR3 coding sequence is TGTGCCAGCAGAAGAGCCGGGACAGGGATGAGAGCTTTCTTT. Residues: CASRRAGTGMRAFF.

The chain employs TRBV12-5 and TRBJ2-7; D may be TRBD2 (6 bases). The CDR3 is 13 residues long. The V gene's germline CDR1 is LGHNT and CDR2 FRNRAP. The germline V and J ends were trimmed by 5 bases and 0 bases, with 8 bases remaining between them. This chain's CDR3 is CASGKGLSYEQYF. CDR3 sequence (DNA): TGTGCTAGTGGTAAGGGACTCTCCTACGAGCAGTACTTC.

This clone is a singleton in its sample. The chain joins TRBV5-1 to TRBJ2-7, with 8 bases matching TRBD1. Trimming removed 4 bases from V and 0 bases from J; junction bases left unmatched: 9. Germline V gene lookup returns CDR1 SGHRS and CDR2 YFSETQ. The CDR3 is made up of 16 amino acids. CDR3 loop: CASSVIGQGLSYEQYF. CDR3 DNA: TGCGCCAGCAGCGTAATAGGACAGGGTCTCTCCTACGAGCAGTACTTC.

The gene calls are TRBV19 and TRBJ2-1; D may correspond to TRBD1 or TRBD2 (7 bases each). The CDR3 is made up of 13 amino acids. V lost 5 bases, J lost 9 bases, and 14 bases lay in between. Germline values: CDR1 LNHDA, CDR2 SQIVND (reference sequence). CDR3 loop: CASSVDREGEQFF. In DNA, the CDR3 is TGTGCCAGTAGTGTCGACAGGGAGGGTGAGCAGTTCTTC.

This sequence joins TRBV28 and TRBJ2-7; 8 positions agree with TRBD1. Per the germline V gene, CDR1 is MDHEN and CDR2 is SYDVKM. V shed 0 bases, J shed 5 bases, and the junction held 3 bases outside the gene matches. The CDR3 runs to 14 residues. The CDR3: CASSLWRGQDEQYF. The CDR3 nucleotides are TGTGCCAGCAGTTTATGGAGGGGACAGGACGAGCAGTACTTC.

The rearrangement uses TRBV28 and TRBJ2-7; possible D gene TRBD1, 5 bases. The CDR3 has 12 residues. Germline values: CDR1 MDHEN, CDR2 SYDVKM. V was cut by 7 bases and J by 4 bases, with 11 bases left in between. CDR3 protein: CASNQGRYEQYF. The CDR3 coding sequence is TGTGCCAGCAATCAGGGTCGGTACGAGCAGTACTTC.

J is TRBJ2-1 and V is TRBV3-1 (or the pseudogene TRBV3-2); D unresolved. Trimming took off 2 bases at V and 7 bases at J, with 9 bases between the two ends. The CDR3 is 13 amino acids. Germline CDR1 reads LGHDT; CDR2 reads YNNKEL (reference sequence). This chain's CDR3 is CASSQIVRNEQFF. In DNA, the CDR3 is TGTGCCAGCAGCCAAATTGTCAGGAATGAGCAGTTCTTC.

This chain uses TRBV6-5 with TRBJ1-5, with a tentative D call TRBD1 (5 bases). Trimming stripped 8 bases from V and 4 bases from J, with 9 bases between. Per germline, CDR1 MNHEY and CDR2 SVGAGI. This CDR3 is built from 12 residues. As DNA, the CDR3 is TGTGCCAGCGGAGCAGGGAATCAGCCCCAGCATTTT. Its protein product is CASGAGNQPQHF.

For the CDR3, the DNA is TGTGCCTGGAGTGGAGTCCGGGACAGCAATTCACCCCTCCACTTT. Protein: CAWSGVRDSNSPLHF. The gene calls are TRBV30 and TRBJ1-6, with TRBD1 matching over 7 bases. CDR1 and CDR2 (germline): GTSNPN, SVGIG (reference sequence). The V segment lost 1 base and the J segment 7 bases; nucleotides outside the gene matches: 7. The CDR3 spans 15 residues.